The clone carrying this TCR beta chain was picked up one time. Stated treatment: oral pan-JAK inhibitor, 5-10 mg twice daily. Investigators isolated RNA and reverse transcribed it into cDNA to act as the sequencing template. The method was immunoSEQ multiplex PCR; TCRdb's version includes in-frame clones alone and lacks a portion of them. Of about 74,000 clones listed, 29% are singletons. Trimming cost V 4 bases and J 7 bases; bases outside gene matches: 10. There are 15 residues in the CDR3. Germline lookup yields CDR1 SGDLS and CDR2 YYNGEE. These data originate in a study of CD8+ T cells in alopecia areata.

This chain links TRBV9 with TRBJ2-7; 11 nucleotides match TRBD1. The receptor was derived from a human donor with alopecia areata. Sequencing was performed on CD8+ T cells sorted from blood, taken at week 4, from a patient treated with tofacitinib. As DNA, the CDR3 is TGTGCCAGCAGCAGACGGGACAGGGGGATGTGGGAGCAGTACTTC. It yields the protein CASSRRDRGMWEQYF.